The 26 T cell receptor beta chains given below trace back to one sample, sequenced in a study of CD8 T cells in Susac syndrome. Random-hexamer reverse transcription was applied to about 0.5 to 1 ug RNA. TCRdb processed the immunoSEQ multiplex PCR reads anew with MiXCR; each CDR3 protein has one entry. The data contain some 300,000 distinct CDR3 sequences, 70% to 90% of them seen just once; the ten biggest clones take up over 0.09%. The sequenced material came from CD8+ T cells from PBMCs. These receptors were taken from a human donor with multiple sclerosis.

The chain joins TRBV5-1 to TRBJ2-1; the D gene is possibly TRBD1 (7 bases). The V and J ends lost 2 bases and 7 bases respectively, with 16 bases between them. Germline CDR1 is SGHRS and CDR2 is YFSETQ. This CDR3 spans 15 amino acids. CDR3 residues: CASSFYQGGGNEQFF. The CDR3 DNA reads TGCGCCAGCAGCTTCTACCAGGGGGGCGGTAATGAGCAGTTCTTC.

The chain couples TRBV20-1 to TRBJ2-7, with D perhaps matching TRBD2 (5 bases). This CDR3 comprises 14 residues. The V and J ends lost 5 bases and 1 base respectively, with 15 bases between them. Looked up from germline, CDR1 is DFQATT and CDR2 is SNEGSKA (reference sequence). The CDR3 DNA follows: TGCAGTGCTTATGACTATAAGGGATCCTACGAGCAGTACTTC. Translation: CSAYDYKGSYEQYF.

This sequence joins TRBV7-9 and TRBJ2-7, with D perhaps matching TRBD1 (5 bases). This CDR3 comprises 13 residues. V dropped 4 bases and J dropped 3 bases, with 10 bases sitting between them. Germline-derived CDR1 and CDR2 are SEHNR and FQNEAQ (reference sequence). The CDR3 DNA is TGTGCCAGCAGCTCTACAGGTTTCTACGAGCAGTACTTC. Residues: CASSSTGFYEQYF.

The rearrangement links TRBV5-6 to TRBJ2-1, with 14 bases aligning to TRBD2. The CDR3 runs 16 residues. The V segment lost 3 bases and the J segment 3 bases; nucleotides outside the gene matches: 2. The V gene's germline CDR1 is SGHDT and CDR2 YYEEEE. Here the CDR3 DNA reads TGTGCCAGCAGCTGGGGGACTAGCGGGGGCTACAATGAGCAGTTCTTC. It encodes CASSWGTSGGYNEQFF.

The chain has TRBV5-1 and TRBJ2-7, with D unclear. V dropped 0 bases and J dropped 3 bases, with 16 bases sitting between them. The CDR3 sequence is 16 residues long. Germline V CDR1 and CDR2: SGHRS, YFSETQ. The CDR3 coding sequence is TGCGCCAGCAGCTTGGCGTCCGCGAGCCTTCTCTACGAGCAGTACTTC. It is translated as CASSLASASLLYEQYF.

The J gene is TRBJ1-3, the V gene TRBV28; 8 bases align to TRBD1. The germline V gene has CDR1 MDHEN and CDR2 SYDVKM. The J segment lost 8 bases and the V segment lost 8 bases, leaving 8 bases of the junction unmatched. This CDR3 region has 13 residues. The CDR3 DNA is TGTGCCAGCGGGAGTCAGGGGGCATACACCATATATTTT. This codes for CASGSQGAYTIYF.

The CDR3, as DNA: TGTGCCAGCAGCCCCCCGACTAGCGGGAGACCAGATACGCAGTATTTT. Amino acid sequence: CASSPPTSGRPDTQYF. The genes are TRBV7-9 and TRBJ2-3, with 12 bases lining up with TRBD2. The trim removed 5 bases at V and 4 bases at J, leaving 7 bases unmatched. Germline CDR1 SEHNR, CDR2 FQNEAQ (reference sequence). The CDR3 is made up of 16 amino acids.

This clonotype appeared once. The V gene is TRBV4-1, the J gene TRBJ2-7; tentative D call: TRBD2 (6 bases). This CDR3 comprises 14 residues. The germline V and J ends were trimmed by 2 bases and 5 bases, with 13 bases remaining between them. In germline, CDR1 is MGHRA, CDR2 YSYEKL. The CDR3 coding sequence is TGCGCCAGCAGCCAAATCGGGACTCTAGACGAGCAGTACTTC. Translation gives CASSQIGTLDEQYF.

CDR3 amino acids: CASSLLVVDWETQYF. In DNA form, the CDR3 reads TGTGCCAGCAGCCTACTAGTGGTTGATTGGGAGACCCAGTACTTC. The chain links TRBV3-1 to TRBJ2-5; tentative D call: TRBD2 (5 bases). The CDR3 covers 15 residues. Germline assignment: CDR1 LGHDT and CDR2 YNNKEL (reference sequence). Between the trimmed V and J ends, which lost 4 bases and 5 bases, there was a span of 17 bases.

CDR3 sequence: CASEWDRGGEQYF. For the CDR3, the DNA is TGCGCCAGCGAATGGGACAGAGGAGGCGAGCAGTACTTC. The chain recombines TRBV5-1 with TRBJ2-7, with 7 bases that match TRBD1. V trimming: 7 bases; J trimming: 6 bases; junction bases outside the gene matches: 10. The CDR3 runs 13 residues. Germline loops: CDR1 SGHRS, CDR2 YFSETQ.

This clonotype was seen only a few times. The chain links TRBV6-2 or TRBV6-3 to TRBJ2-4; D unresolved. V was clipped by 4 bases and J by 0 bases, with 1 base between them. CDR1 MNHEY and CDR2 SVGEGT come from the germline V gene. The length of the CDR3 is 12 residues. The CDR3 DNA reads as TGTGCCAGCAGTTTAGCCAAAAACATTCAGTACTTC. Translated, it gives CASSLAKNIQYF.

J is TRBJ2-7 and V is TRBV5-6; 7 bases agree with TRBD1. The CDR3 has 15 residues. Trimming cost V 3 bases and J 4 bases; bases outside gene matches: 10. Germline lookup yields CDR1 SGHDT and CDR2 YYEEEE. This CDR3 is CASSSDRQALYEQYF. The CDR3 DNA reads TGTGCCAGCAGCTCGGACAGGCAAGCCCTATACGAGCAGTACTTC.

V and J are TRBV5-1 and TRBJ1-1; unclear D gene. The V end lost 3 bases, the J end lost 8 bases, and 8 bases lay between the germline ends. CDR3 length: 11 amino acids. CDR1 and CDR2 from the germline V gene are SGHRS and YFSETQ. CDR3 bases: TGCGCCAGCAGCTCTTCGCTAGAAGCTTTCTTT. Translated, it gives CASSSSLEAFF. The full variable domain, completed using reference TRBV5-1 and TRBJ1-1, is KAGVTQTPRYLIKTRGQQVTLSCSPISGHRSVSWYQQTPGQGLQFLFEYFSETQRNKGNFPGRFSGRQFSNSRSEMNVSTLELGDSALYLCASSSSLEAFFGQGTRLTVV.

The V call is TRBV19, the J call TRBJ2-1, with D uncertain. The CDR3 is made up of 13 amino acids. V was clipped by 5 bases and J by 3 bases, with 8 bases between them. Germline-derived CDR1 and CDR2 are LNHDA and SQIVND (reference sequence). CDR3 DNA sequence: TGTGCCAGTAGTCTGAGATACTACAATGAGCAGTTCTTC. This gives the protein CASSLRYYNEQFF.

This clonotype occurred once. The chain carries TRBV29-1 and TRBJ2-2, with a weak D call TRBD1 (6 bases). Germline V lookup: CDR1 SQVTM, CDR2 ANQGSEA. The CDR3 sequence is 13 residues long. Trimming pared 6 bases from V and 5 bases from J, leaving 13 bases between. The CDR3 DNA reads as TGCAGCGTGGATTTTACAGGGACCGGGGAGCTGTTTTTT. Its translation is CSVDFTGTGELFF.

CDR3 DNA sequence: TGTGCCAGCAGTTTATCAGGGGCCAACAGGGCTGGAAACACCATATATTTT. It yields the protein CASSLSGANRAGNTIYF. The rearrangement joins TRBV27 to TRBJ1-3; D possibly corresponds to TRBD1 (6 bases). V was clipped by 0 bases and J by 2 bases, with 14 bases between them. The CDR3 length is 17 residues. CDR1 and CDR2 from the germline V gene are MNHEY and SMNVEV (reference sequence).

The chain links TRBV5-6 to TRBJ2-3; D unclear. V gave up 2 bases and J gave up 6 bases, with 16 bases separating them. The CDR3 is 15 residues long. Germline lookup yields CDR1 SGHDT and CDR2 YYEEEE. CDR3 region: CASSFRRMATDTQYF. The DNA for the CDR3 is TGTGCCAGCAGCTTCCGCCGAATGGCCACTGATACGCAGTATTTT.

The V call is TRBV9, the J call TRBJ2-3; D may be TRBD1 or TRBD2 (5 bases each). Germline loops: CDR1 SGDLS, CDR2 YYNGEE. The CDR3 is 16 residues long. The germline V and J ends were trimmed by 0 bases and 0 bases, with 11 bases remaining between them. This CDR3 is CASSVAPGPSTDTQYF. CDR3 sequence (DNA): TGTGCCAGCAGCGTAGCTCCGGGACCTAGCACAGATACGCAGTATTTT.

The rearrangement links TRBV7-2 to TRBJ2-2; D is possibly TRBD2 (5 bases). Per the germline V gene, CDR1 is SGHTA and CDR2 is FQGNSA. V was cut by 5 bases and J by 4 bases, with 11 bases left in between. The CDR3 spans 14 residues. The CDR3 reads CASSPRRVTGELFF. The CDR3 nucleotides are TGTGCCAGCAGCCCCCGGCGGGTCACCGGGGAGCTGTTTTTT.

The chain uses TRBV4-2 and TRBJ2-4, with unresolved D. The CDR3 totals 16 residues. Trimming took 6 bases from V and 2 from J, leaving 17 bases between them. Germline lookup yields CDR1 LGHNA and CDR2 YNFKEQ. The CDR3 protein is CASRPTFLGSKNIQYF. DNA of the CDR3: TGTGCCAGCAGACCGACTTTTCTCGGTTCCAAAAACATTCAGTACTTC.

The chain is built from TRBV20-1 and TRBJ2-7, with D unresolved. The CDR3 runs to 13 residues. CDR1 DFQATT and CDR2 SNEGSKA come from the germline V gene (reference sequence). Trimming left V 3 bases short and J 1 base short, with 10 bases between. In DNA form, the CDR3 reads TGCAGTGCTAGTGGTGGTTGGTCCTACGAGCAGTACTTC. It specifies CSASGGWSYEQYF.

The CDR3, as DNA: TGTGCCAGCAGCTCCCTAGTTGGAGATACGCAGTATTTT. Translated, it gives CASSSLVGDTQYF. J is TRBJ2-3 and V is TRBV7-6; D remains ambiguous. The CDR3 is 13 amino acids. Per the germline V gene, CDR1 is SGHVS and CDR2 is FNYEAQ. V dropped 4 bases and J dropped 5 bases, with 10 bases sitting between them.

The CDR3 DNA reads TGCAGCGTCCGCGGGACTGACGAGCAGTACTTC. It specifies CSVRGTDEQYF. The chain uses TRBV29-1 and TRBJ2-7; tentative D call: TRBD2 (6 bases). CDR3 size: 11 residues. Trimming removed 6 bases from V and 5 bases from J, with 11 bases in between. The germline V gene has CDR1 SQVTM and CDR2 ANQGSEA.

The gene calls are TRBV11-1 and TRBJ2-2; weak D call: TRBD1 (6 bases). Germline V gene lookup returns CDR1 SGHAT and CDR2 FQDESV (reference sequence). The ends were cut back, 2 bases at V and 5 bases at J, with 18 bases in the middle. The length of the CDR3 is 17 residues. The CDR3 loop is CASSLNPRPRGTGELFF. Written as DNA, the CDR3 is TGTGCCAGCAGCTTAAACCCCCGCCCGAGGGGGACCGGGGAGCTGTTTTTT.

CDR3 amino acids: CATSREAYNEQFF. The CDR3 DNA is TGTGCCACCAGCAGAGAGGCTTACAATGAGCAGTTCTTC. The chain joins TRBV15 to TRBJ2-1; no reliable D call. The CDR3 runs 13 residues. Germline V gene lookup returns CDR1 LNHNV and CDR2 YYDKDF (reference sequence). Trimming removed 0 bases at V and 4 bases at J, with 4 bases between.

The CDR3, as DNA: TGTGCCACCAGTACACTACGGGAGGGACAGTACAATGAGCAGTTCTTC. Translating it yields CATSTLREGQYNEQFF. The chain combines TRBV24-1 with TRBJ2-1; possible D gene TRBD2, 8 bases. The CDR3 contains 16 residues. The V and J ends lost 6 bases and 4 bases respectively, with 18 bases between them. The germline V gene has CDR1 KGHDR and CDR2 SFDVKD.